The clone carrying this TCR beta chain is classed as medium-sized. Its target is unknown. This entry belongs to a study of T cells after posttransplantation cyclophosphamide. Findings and caveats of the study: TRB clonality was highly associated with recipient CMV seropositivity and reactivation. Skin or GI-infiltrating T cells shared few TRB sequences with blood. Donor CD8+ memory clones often dominated recipient blood repertoires at later times.

The method was immunoSEQ multiplex PCR; TCRdb's version includes in-frame clones alone and lacks a portion of them. Observed are around 7,400 clones, no singletons, with the top ten taking around half. Treatment was busulfan-fludarabine conditioning, a marrow graft, and cyclophosphamide on days +3 and +4. The CDR3 extends over 21 amino acids. V lost 0 bases to trimming and J lost 3 bases; unmatched junction nucleotides: 17. The specimen was PBMCs, collected after allogeneic stem cell transplant with posttransplant cyclophosphamide. The chain has TRBV23-1 and TRBJ2-6; 7 bases fit TRBD2. TRBV23-1 is filed as an ORF, its function uncertain. The sequence was collected from a male patient aged 45-59 years who received an allogeneic stem cell transplant from an unrelated donor, was CMV-positive, and had acute GVHD only. Certain T cells may be donor cells from the graft. CDR3 nucleotides: TGCGCCAGCAGTCAATCTTTGGCGGGAGAGCAGAATTGCTGTGGGGCCAACGTCCTGACTTTC. Translation gives CASSQSLAGEQNCCGANVLTF.